This paragraph reports one T cell receptor (beta chain). Its antigen remains unknown. The sample comes from a study of T-cell memory formation after mild COVID-19. Study context: For the most part, TCR clusters were specific to one donor. Broader study findings: Pre-infection memory already had some responding clones, implying cross-reactive memory joined. Mostly located in CM and EM were contracting CD4+ clones, with contracting CD8+ clones located in EMRA.

Trimming left V 7 bases short and J 6 bases short, with 10 bases between. The CDR3 sequence is 12 residues long. Amplification by 5'RACE using constant-segment primers produced TCR alpha and TCR beta cDNA libraries that carried sample barcodes and UMIs. TCRdb ran MiXCR on the 5' RACE reads and lists one entry per CDR3 protein. Counted here are hundreds of thousands of distinct CDR3 sequences, under 20% occurring once; the ten biggest clones make up 20% to 25%. This chain connects TRBV12-3 or TRBV12-4 to TRBJ2-1; weak D call: TRBD1 (6 bases). This receptor was obtained from a man younger than 35 who had mild COVID-19 (a few samples of this study predate the infection). Cell type and time point are not known. Sequenced input: PBMCs or a T cell subset sorted from them (not recorded which). The CDR3 loop is CASNPTGNEQFF. In DNA form, the CDR3 reads TGTGCCAGCAACCCGACAGGCAATGAGCAGTTCTTC.